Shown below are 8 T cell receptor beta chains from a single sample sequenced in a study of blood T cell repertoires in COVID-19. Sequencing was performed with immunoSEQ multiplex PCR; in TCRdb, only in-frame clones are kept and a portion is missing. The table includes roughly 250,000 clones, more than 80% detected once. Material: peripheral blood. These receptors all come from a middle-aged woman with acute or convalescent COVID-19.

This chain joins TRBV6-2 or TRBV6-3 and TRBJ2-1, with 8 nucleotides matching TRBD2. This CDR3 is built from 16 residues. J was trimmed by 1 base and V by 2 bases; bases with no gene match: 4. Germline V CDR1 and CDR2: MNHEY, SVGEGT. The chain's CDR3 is CASSYLGGASYNEQFF. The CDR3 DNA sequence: TGTGCCAGCAGTTACCTCGGGGGGGCATCCTACAATGAGCAGTTCTTC.

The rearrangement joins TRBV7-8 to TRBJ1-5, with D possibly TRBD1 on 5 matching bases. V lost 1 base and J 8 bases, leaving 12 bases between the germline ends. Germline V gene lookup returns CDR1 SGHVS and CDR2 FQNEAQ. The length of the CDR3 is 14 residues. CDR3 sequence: CASSLEEGSKPQHF. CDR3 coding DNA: TGTGCCAGCAGCTTAGAGGAGGGGAGCAAGCCCCAGCATTTT. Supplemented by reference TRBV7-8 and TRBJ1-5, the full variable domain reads GAGVSQSPRYKVAKRGQDVALRCDPISGHVSLFWYQQALGQGPEFLTYFQNEAQLDKSGLPSDRFFAERPEGSVSTLKIQRTQQEDSAVYLCASSLEEGSKPQHFGDGTRLSIL.

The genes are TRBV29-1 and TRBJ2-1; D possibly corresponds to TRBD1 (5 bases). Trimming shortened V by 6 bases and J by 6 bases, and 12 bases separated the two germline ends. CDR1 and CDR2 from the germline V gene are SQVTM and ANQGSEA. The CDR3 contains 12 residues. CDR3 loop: CSVRRGGNEQFF. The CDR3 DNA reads TGCAGCGTGCGAAGGGGCGGCAATGAGCAGTTCTTC.

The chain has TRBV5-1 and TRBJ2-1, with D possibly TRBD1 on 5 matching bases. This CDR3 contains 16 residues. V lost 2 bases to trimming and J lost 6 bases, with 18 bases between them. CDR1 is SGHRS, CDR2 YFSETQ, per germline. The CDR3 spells CASSFIPWTRGNEQFF. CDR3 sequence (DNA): TGCGCCAGCAGCTTCATTCCTTGGACACGAGGCAATGAGCAGTTCTTC.

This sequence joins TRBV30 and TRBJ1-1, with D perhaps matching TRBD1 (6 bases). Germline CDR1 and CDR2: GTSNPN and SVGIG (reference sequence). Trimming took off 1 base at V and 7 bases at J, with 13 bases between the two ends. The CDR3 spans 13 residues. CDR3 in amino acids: CAWSGGFRGEAFF. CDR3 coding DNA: TGTGCCTGGAGTGGGGGATTCAGGGGTGAAGCTTTCTTT.

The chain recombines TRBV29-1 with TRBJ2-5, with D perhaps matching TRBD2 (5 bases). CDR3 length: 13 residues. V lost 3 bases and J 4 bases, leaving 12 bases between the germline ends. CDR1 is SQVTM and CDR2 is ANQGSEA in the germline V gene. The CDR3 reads CSVDWTYGETQYF. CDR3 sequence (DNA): TGCAGCGTTGATTGGACTTATGGAGAGACCCAGTACTTC. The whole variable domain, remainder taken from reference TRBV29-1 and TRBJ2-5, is SAVISQKPSRDICQRGTSLTIQCQVDSQVTMMFWYRQQPGQSLTLIATANQGSEATYESGFVIDKFPISRPNLTFSTLTVSNMSPEDSSIYLCSVDWTYGETQYFGPGTRLLVL.

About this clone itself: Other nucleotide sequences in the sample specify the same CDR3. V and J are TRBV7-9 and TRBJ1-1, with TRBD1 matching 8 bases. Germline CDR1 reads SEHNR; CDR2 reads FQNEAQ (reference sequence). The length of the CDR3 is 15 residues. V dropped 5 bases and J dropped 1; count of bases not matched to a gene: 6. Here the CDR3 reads CASSPRQGRNTEAFF. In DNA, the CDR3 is TGTGCCAGCAGCCCACGACAGGGGAGGAACACTGAAGCTTTCTTT.

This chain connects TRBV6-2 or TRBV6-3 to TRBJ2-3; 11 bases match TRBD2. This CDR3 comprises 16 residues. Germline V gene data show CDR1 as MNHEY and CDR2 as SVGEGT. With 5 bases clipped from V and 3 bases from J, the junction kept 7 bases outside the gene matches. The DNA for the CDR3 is TGTGCCAGCAGTCCCCTCCCTAGCGGGGGGACAGATACGCAGTATTTT. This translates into CASSPLPSGGTDTQYF.